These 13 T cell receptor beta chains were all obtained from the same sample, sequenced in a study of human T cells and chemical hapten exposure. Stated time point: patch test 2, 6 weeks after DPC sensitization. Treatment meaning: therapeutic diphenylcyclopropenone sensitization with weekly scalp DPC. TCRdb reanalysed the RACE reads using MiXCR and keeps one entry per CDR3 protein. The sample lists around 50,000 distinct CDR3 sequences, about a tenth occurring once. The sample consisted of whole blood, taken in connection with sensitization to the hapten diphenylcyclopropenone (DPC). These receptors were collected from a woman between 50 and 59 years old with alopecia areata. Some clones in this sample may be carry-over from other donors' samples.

CDR3 amino acids: CASRDRDSRTDEQYF. The CDR3 DNA follows: TGTGCCAGCAGGGACCGGGACTCCCGAACGGACGAGCAGTACTTC. V and J are TRBV28 and TRBJ2-7; a possible D gene is TRBD2 (6 bases). Germline-derived CDR1 and CDR2 are MDHEN and SYDVKM. V lost 6 bases and J 5 bases, leaving 20 bases between the germline ends. The CDR3 totals 15 residues.

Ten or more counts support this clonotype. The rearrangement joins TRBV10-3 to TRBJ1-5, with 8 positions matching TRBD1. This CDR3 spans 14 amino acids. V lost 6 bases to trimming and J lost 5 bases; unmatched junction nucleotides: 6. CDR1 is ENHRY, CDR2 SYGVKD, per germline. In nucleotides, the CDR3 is TGTGCCATCAGCTCAGGGGGCCGCTATCAGCCCCAGCATTTT. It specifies CAISSGGRYQPQHF.

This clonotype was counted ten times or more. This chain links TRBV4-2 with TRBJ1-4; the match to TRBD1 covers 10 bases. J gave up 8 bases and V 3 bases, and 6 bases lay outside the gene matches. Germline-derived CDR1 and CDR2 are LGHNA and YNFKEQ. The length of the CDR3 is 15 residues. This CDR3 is CASSQTGTGDEKLFF. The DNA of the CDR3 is TGTGCCAGCAGCCAGACCGGGACAGGGGACGAAAAACTGTTTTTT.

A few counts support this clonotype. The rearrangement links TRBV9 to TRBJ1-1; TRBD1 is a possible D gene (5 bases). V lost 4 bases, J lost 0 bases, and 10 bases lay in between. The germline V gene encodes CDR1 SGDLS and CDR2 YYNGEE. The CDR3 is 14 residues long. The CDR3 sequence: CASSNRGVNTEAFF. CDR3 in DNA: TGTGCCAGCAGCAATAGGGGAGTGAACACTGAAGCTTTCTTT.

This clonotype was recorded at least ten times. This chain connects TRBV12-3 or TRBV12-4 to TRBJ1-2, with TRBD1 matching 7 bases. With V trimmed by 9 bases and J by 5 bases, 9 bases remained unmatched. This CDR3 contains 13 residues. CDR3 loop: CASGDRVTYGYTF. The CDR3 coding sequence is TGTGCCAGTGGGGACAGAGTGACATATGGCTACACCTTC.

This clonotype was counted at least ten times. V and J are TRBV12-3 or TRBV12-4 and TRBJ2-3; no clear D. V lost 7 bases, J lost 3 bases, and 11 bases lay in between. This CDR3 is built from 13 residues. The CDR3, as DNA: TGTGCCAGCATTAAGGACCTAACAGATACGCAGTATTTT. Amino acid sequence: CASIKDLTDTQYF.

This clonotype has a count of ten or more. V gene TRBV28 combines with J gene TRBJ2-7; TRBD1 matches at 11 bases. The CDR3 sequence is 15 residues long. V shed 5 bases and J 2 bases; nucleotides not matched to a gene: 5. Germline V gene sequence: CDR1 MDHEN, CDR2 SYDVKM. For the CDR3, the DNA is TGTGCCAGCAGTGGGTTGGGACAGGGGGCCTACGAGCAGTACTTC. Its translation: CASSGLGQGAYEQYF.

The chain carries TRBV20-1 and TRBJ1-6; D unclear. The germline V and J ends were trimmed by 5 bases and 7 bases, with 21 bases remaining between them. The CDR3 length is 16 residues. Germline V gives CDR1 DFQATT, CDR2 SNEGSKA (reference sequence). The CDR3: CSAPPFTGVPNSPLHF. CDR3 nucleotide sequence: TGCAGTGCTCCTCCATTCACCGGGGTCCCCAATTCACCCCTCCACTTT.

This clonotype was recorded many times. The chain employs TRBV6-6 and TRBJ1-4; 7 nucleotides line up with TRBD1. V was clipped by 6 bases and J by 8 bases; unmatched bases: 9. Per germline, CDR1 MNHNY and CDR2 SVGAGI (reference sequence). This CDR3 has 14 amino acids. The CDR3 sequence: CASSPDRALEKLFF. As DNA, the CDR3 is TGTGCCAGCAGCCCCGACAGGGCTCTCGAAAAACTGTTTTTT.

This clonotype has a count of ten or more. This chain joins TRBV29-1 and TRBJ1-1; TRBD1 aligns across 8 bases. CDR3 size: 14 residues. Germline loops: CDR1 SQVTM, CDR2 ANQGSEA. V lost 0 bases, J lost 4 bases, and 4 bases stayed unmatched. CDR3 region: CSVEDTGGVTEAFF. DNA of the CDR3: TGCAGCGTTGAAGATACAGGGGGAGTCACTGAAGCTTTCTTT.

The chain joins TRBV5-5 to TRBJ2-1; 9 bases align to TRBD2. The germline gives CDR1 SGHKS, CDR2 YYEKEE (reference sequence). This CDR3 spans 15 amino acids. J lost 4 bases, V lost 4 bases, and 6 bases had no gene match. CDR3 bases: TGTGCCAGCAGCCGCCCGGGACTAGCTTACAATGAGCAGTTCTTC. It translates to CASSRPGLAYNEQFF.

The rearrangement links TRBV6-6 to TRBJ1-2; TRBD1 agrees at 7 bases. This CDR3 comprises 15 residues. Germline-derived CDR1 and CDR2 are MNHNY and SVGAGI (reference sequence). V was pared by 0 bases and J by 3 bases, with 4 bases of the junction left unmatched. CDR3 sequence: CASSYSVQGDYGYTF. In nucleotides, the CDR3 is TGTGCCAGCAGTTACTCAGTGCAGGGGGACTATGGCTACACCTTC.

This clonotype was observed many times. This CDR3 reads CASSPNSRLSTDTQYF. The DNA for the CDR3 is TGTGCCAGCAGCCCAAATTCGCGTCTCAGCACAGATACGCAGTATTTT. The rearrangement uses TRBV11-2 and TRBJ2-3; no reliable D call. This CDR3 has 16 residues. V was clipped by 5 bases and J by 0 bases, with 15 bases between them. CDR1 is SGHAT and CDR2 is FQNNGV in the germline V gene. The whole variable domain, filled in from reference TRBV11-2 and TRBJ2-3, reads EAGVAQSPRYKIIEKRQSVAFWCNPISGHATLYWYQQILGQGPKLLIQFQNNGVVDDSQLPKDRFSAERLKGVDSTLKIQPAKLEDSAVYLCASSPNSRLSTDTQYFGPGTRLTVL.